These 19 T cell receptor beta chains were sequenced from one sample in a study of shared clonotypes between healthy human individuals. Cells designated naive CD8 were CD45RO-negative and were positively selected for CCR7, with terminally differentiated effector memory CD45RA+ cells excluded. Libraries were prepared by immunoSEQ multiplex PCR; TCRdb keeps only in-frame clonotypes and omits some of them. Counted here are about 2.1 million clones, roughly 91% occurring once; the ten biggest clones make up roughly 1.8%. Input material: naive CD8+ T cells from PBMCs. The source is a young man in good health. Some clones in this sample may be carry-over from other donors' samples.

The chain is built from TRBV6-5 and TRBJ2-7, with 10 bases that match TRBD1. Germline lookup yields CDR1 MNHEY and CDR2 SVGAGI. V shed 6 bases and J 7 bases; nucleotides not matched to a gene: 6. CDR3 length: 13 amino acids. CDR3 DNA: TGTGCCAGCAGACGACAGGGGGCGGGAGAGCAGTACTTC. As protein: CASRRQGAGEQYF.

This sequence joins TRBV7-9 and TRBJ2-1; the D is unclear. V was cut by 5 bases and J by 6 bases, with 14 bases left in between. The V gene's germline CDR1 is SEHNR and CDR2 FQNEAQ (reference sequence). The CDR3 contains 14 residues. Here the CDR3 reads CASSPEKVGNEQFF. The CDR3 DNA reads as TGTGCCAGCAGCCCCGAAAAGGTGGGCAATGAGCAGTTCTTC.

The chain combines TRBV29-1 with TRBJ2-7; D may be TRBD2 (6 bases). This CDR3 contains 13 residues. The V end lost 4 bases, the J end lost 4 bases, and 14 bases lay between the germline ends. Looked up from germline, CDR1 is SQVTM and CDR2 is ANQGSEA. CDR3 region: CSVVYGSRYEQYF. CDR3 DNA: TGCAGCGTTGTTTACGGGAGTCGGTACGAGCAGTACTTC.

This chain uses TRBV9 with TRBJ2-7; the D gene is possibly TRBD2 (5 bases). Germline V gene lookup returns CDR1 SGDLS and CDR2 YYNGEE. The CDR3 loop spans 15 amino acids. Trimming removed 3 bases from V and 0 bases from J, with 13 bases in between. The CDR3 protein is CASSASGPYSYEQYF. CDR3 nucleotide sequence: TGTGCCAGCAGCGCGAGCGGTCCTTACTCCTACGAGCAGTACTTC.

The CDR3 nucleotides read TGTGCCAGCAGTCCAAGGACCTTAGCGGGAGGGCCCGGCATTCAGTACTTC. Encoded protein: CASSPRTLAGGPGIQYF. The chain couples TRBV27 to TRBJ2-4, with 11 nucleotides matching TRBD2. The junction had 15 bases not matched to a gene; V was cut back by 5 bases and J by 9 bases. Looked up from germline, CDR1 is MNHEY and CDR2 is SMNVEV (reference sequence). This CDR3 is built from 17 residues.

About this clone: The identical CDR3 is also encoded by other nucleotide sequences in the sample. V and J are TRBV9 and TRBJ2-5; TRBD1 might be the D (5 bases). The germline CDR1 and CDR2 sequences are SGDLS and YYNGEE. CDR3 length: 15 residues. Trimming shortened V by 0 bases and J by 2 bases, and 11 bases separated the two germline ends. DNA for the CDR3: TGTGCCAGCAGCGTAGGTGGGGCCAGTCAAGAGACCCAGTACTTC. Encoded protein: CASSVGGASQETQYF.

The gene calls are TRBV2 and TRBJ2-1, with 8 positions matching TRBD2. Trimming cost V 5 bases and J 6 bases; bases outside gene matches: 9. Germline CDR1 and CDR2: SNHLY and FYNNEI. The CDR3 contains 15 residues. CDR3 protein: CASSTGLAAGNEQFF. The CDR3 coding sequence is TGTGCCAGCAGTACCGGACTAGCTGCGGGCAATGAGCAGTTCTTC. The full variable domain, in which reference TRBV2 and TRBJ2-1 provide the parts outside the CDR3, is EPEVTQTPSHQVTQMGQEVILRCVPISNHLYFYWYRQILGQKVEFLVSFYNNEISEKSEIFDDQFSVERPDGSNFTLKIRSTKLEDSAMYFCASSTGLAAGNEQFFGPGTRLTVL.

The V gene is TRBV7-6, the J gene TRBJ2-7, with D perhaps TRBD1 (6 bases). Germline CDR1 SGHVS, CDR2 FNYEAQ. V shed 5 bases and J shed 4 bases, with 21 bases lying between them. This CDR3 region has 16 residues. The CDR3, as DNA: TGTGCCAGCAGCCCCGGGGCCGGGACAAGGTCTTACGAGCAGTACTTC. Residues: CASSPGAGTRSYEQYF.

J is TRBJ2-5 and V is TRBV29-1; the D is unclear. This CDR3 spans 13 amino acids. Germline V lookup: CDR1 SQVTM, CDR2 ANQGSEA. V lost 5 bases and J 4 bases, leaving 14 bases between the germline ends. The CDR3 DNA reads as TGCAGCGTTCTGACCCCCGTCCCAGAGACCCAGTACTTC. Encoded protein: CSVLTPVPETQYF.

The rearrangement joins TRBV7-8 to TRBJ1-4; a weak D match, TRBD1 (5 bases). CDR1 SGHVS and CDR2 FQNEAQ come from the germline V gene. The V end was cut by 5 bases, the J end by 6 bases, with 13 bases between. The length of the CDR3 is 14 residues. CDR3 sequence reads: CASSPEPRDEKLFF. CDR3 nucleotide sequence: TGTGCCAGCAGCCCCGAACCCAGGGATGAAAAACTGTTTTTT. The full variable domain, its missing parts supplied by reference TRBV7-8 and TRBJ1-4, is GAGVSQSPRYKVAKRGQDVALRCDPISGHVSLFWYQQALGQGPEFLTYFQNEAQLDKSGLPSDRFFAERPEGSVSTLKIQRTQQEDSAVYLCASSPEPRDEKLFFGSGTQLSVL.

The rearrangement links TRBV19 to TRBJ2-7, with 12 bases identical to TRBD2. V was pared by 3 bases and J by 5 bases, with 14 bases of the junction left unmatched. This CDR3 has 18 residues. CDR1 is LNHDA and CDR2 is SQIVND in the germline V gene (reference sequence). CDR3 in amino acids: CASSMALAGGPSLHEQYF. The CDR3 DNA sequence: TGTGCCAGTAGTATGGCGCTAGCGGGAGGGCCGAGTCTGCACGAGCAGTACTTC. The full variable domain, in which reference TRBV19 and TRBJ2-7 provide the parts outside the CDR3, is DGGITQSPKYLFRKEGQNVTLSCEQNLNHDAMYWYRQDPGQGLRLIYYSQIVNDFQKGDIAEGYSVSREKKESFPLTVTSAQKNPTAFYLCASSMALAGGPSLHEQYFGPGTRLTVT.

The chain is built from TRBV11-1 and TRBJ1-2; no reliable D call. Trimming took 3 bases from V and 8 from J, leaving 13 bases between them. The CDR3 runs to 13 residues. Germline CDR1 is SGHAT and CDR2 is FQDESV (reference sequence). The CDR3 protein is CASSFDTVRGYTF. CDR3 in DNA: TGTGCCAGCAGCTTTGATACAGTAAGAGGCTACACCTTC.

The rearrangement joins TRBV7-9 to TRBJ2-2; 13 bases map to TRBD2. Looked up from germline, CDR1 is SEHNR and CDR2 is FQNEAQ (reference sequence). The CDR3 has 17 residues. With V trimmed by 4 bases and J by 5 bases, 7 bases remained unmatched. CDR3 sequence reads: CASSSRTSGSRTGELFF. CDR3 DNA sequence: TGTGCCAGCAGCTCCCGGACTAGCGGGAGTCGGACCGGGGAGCTGTTTTTT.

V usage is TRBV25-1 and J usage is TRBJ2-7, with 7 bases fitting TRBD1. The CDR3 loop spans 15 amino acids. Germline CDR1 is MGHDK and CDR2 is SYGVNS. V gave up 6 bases and J gave up 5 bases; unmatched junction bases: 13. The CDR3 reads CASRGITGAQDEQYF. The CDR3 DNA reads TGTGCCAGCAGGGGAATTACAGGGGCTCAGGACGAGCAGTACTTC.

The CDR3 loop is CASSLEWNEQFF. DNA for the CDR3: TGTGCCAGCAGCTTAGAGTGGAATGAGCAGTTCTTC. This rearrangement joins TRBV7-6 to TRBJ2-1, with D unclear. V gave up 1 base and J gave up 7 bases, with 5 bases separating them. Germline CDR1 SGHVS, CDR2 FNYEAQ. The CDR3 runs to 12 residues.

This clone was picked up a small number of times. J is TRBJ1-1 and V is TRBV7-9, with D unclear. The CDR3 sequence is 13 residues long. Between the trimmed V and J ends, which lost 6 bases and 1 base, there was a span of 9 bases. Germline CDR1 reads SEHNR; CDR2 reads FQNEAQ (reference sequence). As DNA, the CDR3 is TGTGCCAGCAGTCCCAACGGGAACACTGAAGCTTTCTTT. Protein: CASSPNGNTEAFF. Filled out from reference TRBV7-9 and TRBJ1-1, the complete variable domain reads DTGVSQNPRHKITKRGQNVTFRCDPISEHNRLYWYRQTLGQGPEFLTYFQNEAQLEKSRLLSDRFSAERPKGSFSTLEIQRTEQGDSAMYLCASSPNGNTEAFFGQGTRLTVV.

The rearrangement links TRBV30 to TRBJ1-1; 8 positions agree with TRBD1. With 8 bases clipped from V and 1 base from J, the junction kept 9 bases outside the gene matches. The length of the CDR3 is 14 residues. Germline lookup yields CDR1 GTSNPN and CDR2 SVGIG (reference sequence). The CDR3 spells CAGWDRFENTEAFF. CDR3 DNA sequence: TGTGCCGGATGGGACAGGTTCGAGAACACTGAAGCTTTCTTT.

The CDR3 region has the DNA TGTGCCAGCAGTTACCTCGGGGGCGGCTACACTGAAGCTTTCTTT. It encodes CASSYLGGGYTEAFF. V and J are TRBV6-6 and TRBJ1-1, with a tentative D call TRBD1 (6 bases). The germline V and J ends were trimmed by 2 bases and 3 bases, with 13 bases remaining between them. The germline V gene encodes CDR1 MNHNY and CDR2 SVGAGI (reference sequence). The length of the CDR3 is 15 residues.

Only a few counts were recorded for this clone. The sample holds other DNA sequences that translate to the same CDR3. CDR3 residues: CASSFSGTYEQYF. The CDR3 region has the DNA TGTGCCAGCAGTTTTTCGGGTACCTACGAGCAGTACTTC. This chain uses TRBV27 with TRBJ2-7; D ambiguous. Germline V lookup: CDR1 MNHEY, CDR2 SMNVEV (reference sequence). V was trimmed by 3 bases and J by 2 bases, leaving 8 bases between them. The CDR3 spans 13 residues.